This T cell receptor beta chain was found in a study of blood T cell repertoires in COVID-19. Overall study: Researchers got acute and convalescent COVID-19 samples from the United States, Italy and Spain. PBMCs, B-cell-depleted T cells, or T cells were the source of the cDNA or gDNA that made up the material.

There are 13 residues in the CDR3. Germline V gene sequence: CDR1 LGHNA, CDR2 YSLEER. TCRdb's copy holds only in-frame clones and misses some; the assay was immunoSEQ multiplex PCR. The repertoire holds around 180,000 clones, with 80% as singletons. This clone was picked up one time. One junction end does not reproduce the germline sequence, and a read error may be involved. Sequenced material: peripheral blood. The receptor's source is a man between 65 and 80 years old with active or convalescent COVID-19. The chain joins TRBV4-3 to TRBJ2-7; maybe TRBD1 (5 bases). The CDR3 here is CASSQEQGAPQHF. The DNA of the CDR3 is TGCGCCAGCAGCCAAGAACAAGGGGCACCGCAGCACTTC.